This entry lists 10 T cell receptor beta chains sequenced from one sample in a study of T cell changes during pregnancy in multiple sclerosis. Sequencing used immunoSEQ multiplex PCR; TCRdb keeps in-frame clones, though not all of them. The profile shows about 44,000 clones, roughly 89% of them singletons. Sequencing was performed on CD4+ T cells from peripheral blood mononuclear cells, taken in the first trimester of pregnancy. These receptors all come from a female donor with multiple sclerosis, enrolled in a pregnancy study.

This clone showed up just once. V gene TRBV4-2 combines with J gene TRBJ2-7; possible D gene TRBD1, 6 bases. CDR1 LGHNA and CDR2 YNFKEQ come from the germline V gene. V was shortened by 3 bases and J by 2 bases, with 17 bases between the two germline ends. The CDR3 is made up of 16 amino acids. CDR3 sequence: CASSQAAGDTTYEQYF. DNA of the CDR3: TGTGCCAGCAGCCAGGCAGCTGGGGACACCACCTACGAGCAGTACTTC.

The chain has TRBV7-3 and TRBJ2-2; the match to TRBD2 covers 7 bases. This CDR3 contains 15 residues. CDR1 and CDR2 from the germline V gene are SGHTA and FQGTGA. V lost 1 base to trimming and J lost 5 bases; unmatched junction nucleotides: 4. This chain's CDR3 is CASSLIGRGTGELFF. The CDR3 nucleotides read TGTGCCAGCAGCTTAATTGGGAGGGGAACCGGGGAGCTGTTTTTT. Full variable domain (outside the CDR3, taken from reference TRBV7-3 and TRBJ2-2): GAGVSQTPSNKVTEKGKYVELRCDPISGHTALYWYRQSLGQGPEFLIYFQGTGAADDSGLPNDRFFAVRPEGSVSTLKIQRTERGDSAVYLCASSLIGRGTGELFFGEGSRLTVL.

The genes are TRBV4-1 and TRBJ2-1, with D possibly matching TRBD2 (6 bases). The CDR3 sequence is 14 residues long. The germline CDR1 and CDR2 sequences are MGHRA and YSYEKL. Trimming shortened V by 1 base and J by 10 bases, and 14 bases separated the two germline ends. The CDR3 DNA reads TGCGCCAGCAGCCAAGTTCTAGCGAGGCCCGAGCAGTTCTTC. Its protein is CASSQVLARPEQFF.

The chain has TRBV4-3 and TRBJ1-2, with 7 nucleotides matching TRBD1. V was clipped by 0 bases and J by 5 bases; unmatched bases: 6. In germline, CDR1 is LGHNA, CDR2 YSLEER. The CDR3 length is 15 residues. The CDR3 region is CASSQDLRTGYGYTF. The CDR3 nucleotides are TGCGCCAGCAGCCAAGATTTACGGACAGGATATGGCTACACCTTC.

The CDR3 sequence: CASSGVSNQPQHF. The DNA for the CDR3 is TGTGCCAGCAGTGGAGTTAGCAATCAGCCCCAGCATTTT. The chain joins TRBV6-5 to TRBJ1-5; D is ambiguous. CDR1 is MNHEY, CDR2 SVGAGI, per germline. CDR3 length equals 13 residues. Trimming pared 5 bases from V and 0 bases from J, leaving 5 bases between.

J is TRBJ1-1 and V is TRBV28; weak D call: TRBD1 (6 bases). CDR1 is MDHEN and CDR2 is SYDVKM in the germline V gene. CDR3 size: 14 residues. Trimming shortened V by 11 bases and J by 0 bases, and 16 bases separated the two germline ends. This CDR3 reads CASAEGTMNTEAFF. CDR3 DNA: TGTGCCTCTGCCGAGGGGACAATGAACACTGAAGCTTTCTTT.

This chain joins TRBV5-5 and TRBJ1-5, with 7 bases fitting TRBD1. This CDR3 comprises 16 residues. Trimming at V came to 4 bases and at J to 1 base, leaving 8 bases not matched to a gene. Germline values: CDR1 SGHKS, CDR2 YYEKEE (reference sequence). CDR3 residues: CASSRGPTGSNQPQHF. The CDR3 DNA follows: TGTGCCAGCAGCAGGGGCCCGACAGGGAGCAATCAGCCCCAGCATTTT. The entire variable domain, with the rest obtained from reference TRBV5-5 and TRBJ1-5, is as follows: DAGVTQSPTHLIKTRGQQVTLRCSPISGHKSVSWYQQVLGQGPQFIFQYYEKEERGRGNFPDRFSARQFPNYSSELNVNALLLGDSALYLCASSRGPTGSNQPQHFGDGTRLSIL.

The chain has TRBV19 and TRBJ1-1; tentative D call: TRBD1 (6 bases). The CDR3 is made up of 14 amino acids. Trimming removed 0 bases at V and 9 bases at J, with 14 bases between. In germline, CDR1 is LNHDA, CDR2 SQIVND (reference sequence). The DNA for the CDR3 is TGTGCCAGTAGTATAGACAGGGGACGATTGAAAGCTTTCTTT. It specifies CASSIDRGRLKAFF.

V usage is TRBV13 and J usage is TRBJ1-2; 7 nucleotides agree with TRBD1. Germline CDR1 PRHDT, CDR2 FYEKMQ (reference sequence). V shed 5 bases, J shed 3 bases, and the junction held 9 bases outside the gene matches. This CDR3 region has 15 residues. This CDR3 reads CASSTEQGRYYGYTF. The CDR3, as DNA: TGTGCCAGCAGCACCGAACAGGGGAGGTACTATGGCTACACCTTC. Full variable domain (rest looked up from reference TRBV13 and TRBJ1-2): AAGVIQSPRHLIKEKRETATLKCYPIPRHDTVYWYQQGPGQDPQFLISFYEKMQSDKGSIPDRFSAQQFSDYHSELNMSSLELGDSALYFCASSTEQGRYYGYTFGSGTRLTVV.

This chain joins TRBV7-9 and TRBJ2-2, with D maybe TRBD2 (5 bases). This CDR3 has 16 residues. The germline V gene has CDR1 SEHNR and CDR2 FQNEAQ (reference sequence). V was cut by 4 bases and J by 1 base, with 13 bases left in between. CDR3 nucleotides: TGTGCCAGCAGCTCCAGGCCGGCGGGGAACACCGGGGAGCTGTTTTTT. Translation gives CASSSRPAGNTGELFF.